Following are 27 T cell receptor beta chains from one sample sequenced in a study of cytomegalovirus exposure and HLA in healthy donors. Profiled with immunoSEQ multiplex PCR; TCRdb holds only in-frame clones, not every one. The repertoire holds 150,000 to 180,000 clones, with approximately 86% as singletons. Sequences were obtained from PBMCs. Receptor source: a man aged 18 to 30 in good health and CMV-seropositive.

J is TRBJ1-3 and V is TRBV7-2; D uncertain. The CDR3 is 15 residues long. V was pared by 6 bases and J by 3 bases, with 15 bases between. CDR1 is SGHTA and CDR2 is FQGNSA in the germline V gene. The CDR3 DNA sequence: TGTGCCAGCAGGCGAGCGAGCGGAAGTGGAAACACCATATATTTT. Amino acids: CASRRASGSGNTIYF.

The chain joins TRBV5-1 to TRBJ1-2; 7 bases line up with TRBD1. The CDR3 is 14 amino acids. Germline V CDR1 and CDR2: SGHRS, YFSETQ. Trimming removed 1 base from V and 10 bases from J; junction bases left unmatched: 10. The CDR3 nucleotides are TGCGCCAGCAGCTTGTCCCCCGGACAGGTCGACTACACCTTC. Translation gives CASSLSPGQVDYTF. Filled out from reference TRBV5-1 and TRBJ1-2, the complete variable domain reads KAGVTQTPRYLIKTRGQQVTLSCSPISGHRSVSWYQQTPGQGLQFLFEYFSETQRNKGNFPGRFSGRQFSNSRSEMNVSTLELGDSALYLCASSLSPGQVDYTFGSGTRLTVV.

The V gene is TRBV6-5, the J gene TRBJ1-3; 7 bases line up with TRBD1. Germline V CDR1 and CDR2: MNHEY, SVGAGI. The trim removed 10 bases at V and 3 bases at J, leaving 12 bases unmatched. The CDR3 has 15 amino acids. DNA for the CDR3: TGTGCCACCACCCGACAGGGTTTAGATGGAAACACCATATATTTT. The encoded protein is CATTRQGLDGNTIYF.

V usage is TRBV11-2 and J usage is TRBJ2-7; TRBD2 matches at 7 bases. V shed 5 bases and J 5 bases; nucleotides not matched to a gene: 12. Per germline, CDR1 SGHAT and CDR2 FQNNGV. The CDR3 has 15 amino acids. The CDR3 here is CASSPASGPGNEQYF. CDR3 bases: TGTGCCAGCAGCCCCGCTAGCGGTCCCGGGAACGAGCAGTACTTC.

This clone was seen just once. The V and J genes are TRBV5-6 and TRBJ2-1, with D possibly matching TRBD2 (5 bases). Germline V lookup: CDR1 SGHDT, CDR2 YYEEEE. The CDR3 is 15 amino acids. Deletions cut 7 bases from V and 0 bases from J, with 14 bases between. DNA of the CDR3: TGTGCCAGCGGCGAGACTGGGAGCTCCTACAATGAGCAGTTCTTC. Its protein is CASGETGSSYNEQFF.

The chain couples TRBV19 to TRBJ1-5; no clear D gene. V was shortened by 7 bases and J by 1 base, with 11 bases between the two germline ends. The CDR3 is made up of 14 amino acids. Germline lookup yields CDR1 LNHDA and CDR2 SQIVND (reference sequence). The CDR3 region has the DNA TGTGCCAGTACCGCCCGACAAAGCAATCAGCCCCAGCATTTT. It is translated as CASTARQSNQPQHF.

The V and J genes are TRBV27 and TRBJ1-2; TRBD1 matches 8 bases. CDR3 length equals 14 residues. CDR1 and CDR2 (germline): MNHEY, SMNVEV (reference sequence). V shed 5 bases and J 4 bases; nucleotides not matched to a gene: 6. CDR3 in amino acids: CASSPFTGGYGYTF. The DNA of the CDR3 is TGTGCCAGCAGTCCCTTCACAGGGGGCTATGGCTACACCTTC.

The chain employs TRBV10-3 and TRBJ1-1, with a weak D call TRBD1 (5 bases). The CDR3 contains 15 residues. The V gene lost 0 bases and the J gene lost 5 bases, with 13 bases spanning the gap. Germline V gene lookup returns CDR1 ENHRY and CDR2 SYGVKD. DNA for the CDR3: TGTGCCATCAGTGAGTCGGGCGGGGGGAGAACTGAAGCTTTCTTT. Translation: CAISESGGGRTEAFF.

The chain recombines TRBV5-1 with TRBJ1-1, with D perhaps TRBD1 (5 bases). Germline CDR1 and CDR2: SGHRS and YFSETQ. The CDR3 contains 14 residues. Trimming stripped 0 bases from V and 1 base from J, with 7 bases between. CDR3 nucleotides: TGCGCCAGCAGCTTGGGACAGCCGAACACTGAAGCTTTCTTT. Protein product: CASSLGQPNTEAFF. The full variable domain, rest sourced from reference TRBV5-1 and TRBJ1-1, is KAGVTQTPRYLIKTRGQQVTLSCSPISGHRSVSWYQQTPGQGLQFLFEYFSETQRNKGNFPGRFSGRQFSNSRSEMNVSTLELGDSALYLCASSLGQPNTEAFFGQGTRLTVV.

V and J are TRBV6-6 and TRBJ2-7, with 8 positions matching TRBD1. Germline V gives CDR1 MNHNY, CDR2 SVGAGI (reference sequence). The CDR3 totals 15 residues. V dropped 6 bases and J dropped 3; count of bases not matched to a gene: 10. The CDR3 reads CASREDRAKFYEQYF. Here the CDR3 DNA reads TGTGCCAGCAGGGAGGACAGGGCGAAATTCTACGAGCAGTACTTC.

CDR3 nucleotide sequence: TGTGCCAGCCTCTCTCCGAGCGGGGCTAACAATGAGCAGTTCTTC. The encoded protein is CASLSPSGANNEQFF. V and J are TRBV2 and TRBJ2-1; TRBD2 matches at 7 bases. Germline assignment: CDR1 SNHLY and CDR2 FYNNEI. Trimming took 8 bases from V and 5 from J; bases not matched to a gene: 12. The CDR3 runs to 15 residues.

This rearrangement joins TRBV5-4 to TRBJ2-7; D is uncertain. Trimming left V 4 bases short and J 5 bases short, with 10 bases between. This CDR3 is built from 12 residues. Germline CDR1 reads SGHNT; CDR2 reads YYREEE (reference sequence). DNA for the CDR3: TGTGCCAGCAGCGGAGCTACTAACGAGCAGTACTTC. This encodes CASSGATNEQYF.

Here the CDR3 DNA reads TGTGCCAGCAGCTTAGTCGGGGTAACTAACTATGGCTACACCTTC. Its translation: CASSLVGVTNYGYTF. The rearrangement joins TRBV7-2 to TRBJ1-2; D uncertain. Trimming took off 1 base at V and 0 bases at J, with 9 bases between the two ends. This CDR3 is 15 amino acids long. Germline V gene lookup returns CDR1 SGHTA and CDR2 FQGNSA.

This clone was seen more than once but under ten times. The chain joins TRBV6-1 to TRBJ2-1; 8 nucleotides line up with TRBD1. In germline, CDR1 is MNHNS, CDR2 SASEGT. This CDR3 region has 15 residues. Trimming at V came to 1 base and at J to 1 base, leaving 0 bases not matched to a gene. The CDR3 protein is CASSEGTGSYNEQFF. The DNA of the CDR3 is TGTGCCAGCAGTGAAGGGACAGGGTCCTACAATGAGCAGTTCTTC.

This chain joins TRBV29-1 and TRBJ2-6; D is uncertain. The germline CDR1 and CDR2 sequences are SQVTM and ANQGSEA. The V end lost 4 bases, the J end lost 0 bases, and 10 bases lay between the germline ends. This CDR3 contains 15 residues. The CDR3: CSVVTAGSGANVLTF. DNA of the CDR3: TGCAGCGTTGTAACAGCCGGCTCTGGGGCCAACGTCCTGACTTTC.

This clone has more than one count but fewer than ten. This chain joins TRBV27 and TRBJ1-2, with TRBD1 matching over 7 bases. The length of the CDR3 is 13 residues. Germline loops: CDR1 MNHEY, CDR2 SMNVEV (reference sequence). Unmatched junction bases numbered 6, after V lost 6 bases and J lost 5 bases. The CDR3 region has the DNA TGTGCCAGCAGCTCGACAGGGACGTATGGCTACACCTTC. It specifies CASSSTGTYGYTF.

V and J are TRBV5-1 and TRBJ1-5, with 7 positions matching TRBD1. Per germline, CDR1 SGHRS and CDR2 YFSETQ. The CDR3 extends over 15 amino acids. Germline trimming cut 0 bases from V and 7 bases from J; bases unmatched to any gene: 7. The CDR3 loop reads CASSLEGRGWQPQHF. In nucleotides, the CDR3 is TGCGCCAGCAGCTTGGAAGGCAGGGGGTGGCAGCCCCAGCATTTT.

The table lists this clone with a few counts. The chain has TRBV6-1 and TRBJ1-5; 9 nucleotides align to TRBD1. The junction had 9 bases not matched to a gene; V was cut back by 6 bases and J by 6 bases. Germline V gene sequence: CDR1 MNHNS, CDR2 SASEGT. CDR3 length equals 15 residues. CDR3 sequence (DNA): TGTGCCAGCAGGGATCCGGGACAGGGAGGTCAGCCCCAGCATTTT. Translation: CASRDPGQGGQPQHF.

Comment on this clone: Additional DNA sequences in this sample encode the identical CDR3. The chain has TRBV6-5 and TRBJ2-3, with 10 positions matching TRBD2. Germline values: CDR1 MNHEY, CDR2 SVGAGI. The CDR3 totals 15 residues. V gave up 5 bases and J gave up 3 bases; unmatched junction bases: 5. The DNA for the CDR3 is TGTGCCAGCAGTCCTAGCGGGGGTGGAACAGATACGCAGTATTTT. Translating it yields CASSPSGGGTDTQYF.

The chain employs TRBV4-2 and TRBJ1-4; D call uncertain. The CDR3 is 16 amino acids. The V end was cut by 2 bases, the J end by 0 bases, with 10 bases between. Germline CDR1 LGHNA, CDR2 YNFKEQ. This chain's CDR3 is CASSQRSGSTNEKLFF. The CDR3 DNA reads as TGTGCCAGCAGCCAAAGAAGCGGGTCAACTAATGAAAAACTGTTTTTT.

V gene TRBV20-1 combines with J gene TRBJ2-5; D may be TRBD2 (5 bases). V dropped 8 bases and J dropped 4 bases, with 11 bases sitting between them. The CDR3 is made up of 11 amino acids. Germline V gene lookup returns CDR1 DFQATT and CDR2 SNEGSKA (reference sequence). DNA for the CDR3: TGCAGTTCTACTAGTTTAGAGACCCAGTACTTC. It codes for CSSTSLETQYF.

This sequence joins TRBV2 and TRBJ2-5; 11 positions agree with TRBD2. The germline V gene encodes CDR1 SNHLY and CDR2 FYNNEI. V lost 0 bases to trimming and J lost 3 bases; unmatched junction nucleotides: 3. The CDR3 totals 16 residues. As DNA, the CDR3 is TGTGCCAGCAGTGAAGCGCTTAGCGGGAGGGAAGAGACCCAGTACTTC. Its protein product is CASSEALSGREETQYF.

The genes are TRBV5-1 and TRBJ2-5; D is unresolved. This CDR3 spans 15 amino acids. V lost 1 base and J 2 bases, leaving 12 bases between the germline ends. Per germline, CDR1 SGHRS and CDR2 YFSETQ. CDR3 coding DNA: TGCGCCAGCAGCTTGTCCGGCACAGTACAAGAGACCCAGTACTTC. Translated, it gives CASSLSGTVQETQYF.

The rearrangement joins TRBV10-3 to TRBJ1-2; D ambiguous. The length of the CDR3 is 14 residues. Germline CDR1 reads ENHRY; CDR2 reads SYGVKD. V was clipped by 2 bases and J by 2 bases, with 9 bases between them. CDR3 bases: TGTGCCATCAGTGAGACCGGGAACAACTATGGCTACACCTTC. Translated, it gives CAISETGNNYGYTF.

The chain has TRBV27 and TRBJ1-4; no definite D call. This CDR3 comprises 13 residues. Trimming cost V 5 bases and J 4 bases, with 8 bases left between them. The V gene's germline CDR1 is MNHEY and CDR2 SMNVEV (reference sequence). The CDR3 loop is CASSPGHNEKLFF. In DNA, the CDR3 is TGTGCCAGCAGTCCGGGTCATAATGAAAAACTGTTTTTT.

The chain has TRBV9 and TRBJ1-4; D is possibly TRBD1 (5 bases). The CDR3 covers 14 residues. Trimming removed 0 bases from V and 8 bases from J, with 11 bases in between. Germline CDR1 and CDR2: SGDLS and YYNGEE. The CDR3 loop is CASSVDQGREKLFF. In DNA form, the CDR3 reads TGTGCCAGCAGCGTAGACCAGGGTCGGGAAAAACTGTTTTTT.

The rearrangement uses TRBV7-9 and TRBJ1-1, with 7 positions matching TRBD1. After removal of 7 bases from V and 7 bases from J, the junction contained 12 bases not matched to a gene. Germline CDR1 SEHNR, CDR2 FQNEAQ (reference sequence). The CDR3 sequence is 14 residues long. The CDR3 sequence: CASNPPGTDLEAFF. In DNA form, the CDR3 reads TGTGCCAGCAATCCTCCGGGGACAGACCTTGAAGCTTTCTTT.